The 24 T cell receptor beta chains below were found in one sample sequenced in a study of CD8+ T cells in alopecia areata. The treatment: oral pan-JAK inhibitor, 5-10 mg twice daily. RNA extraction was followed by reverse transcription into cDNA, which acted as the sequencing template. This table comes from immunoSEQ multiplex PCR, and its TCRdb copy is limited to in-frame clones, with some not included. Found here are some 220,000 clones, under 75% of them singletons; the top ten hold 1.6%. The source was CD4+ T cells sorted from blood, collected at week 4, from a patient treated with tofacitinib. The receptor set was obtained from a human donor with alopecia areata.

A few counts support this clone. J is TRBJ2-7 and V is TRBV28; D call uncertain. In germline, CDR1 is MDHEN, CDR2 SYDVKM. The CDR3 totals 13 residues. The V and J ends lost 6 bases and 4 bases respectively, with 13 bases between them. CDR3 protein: CASSGRLGYEQYF. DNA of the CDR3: TGTGCCAGCAGCGGGCGGTTAGGGTACGAGCAGTACTTC.

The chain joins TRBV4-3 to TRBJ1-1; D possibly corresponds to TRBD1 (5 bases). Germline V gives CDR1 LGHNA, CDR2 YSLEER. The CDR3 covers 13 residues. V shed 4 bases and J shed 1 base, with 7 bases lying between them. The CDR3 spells CASSPGQNTEAFF. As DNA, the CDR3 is TGCGCCAGCAGCCCAGGACAGAACACTGAAGCTTTCTTT.

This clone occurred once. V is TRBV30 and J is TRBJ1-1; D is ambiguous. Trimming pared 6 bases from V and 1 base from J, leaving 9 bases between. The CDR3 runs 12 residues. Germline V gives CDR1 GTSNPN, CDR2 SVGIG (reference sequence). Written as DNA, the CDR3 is TGTGCCTGCAGGAGGGAGAACACTGAAGCTTTCTTT. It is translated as CACRRENTEAFF.

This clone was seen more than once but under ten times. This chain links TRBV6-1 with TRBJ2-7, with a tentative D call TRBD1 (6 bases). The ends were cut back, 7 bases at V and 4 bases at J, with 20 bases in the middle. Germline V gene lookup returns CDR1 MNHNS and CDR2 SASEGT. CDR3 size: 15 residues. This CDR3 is CASTHLSTGQYEQYF. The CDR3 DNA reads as TGTGCCAGCACCCACCTCTCGACAGGTCAATACGAGCAGTACTTC.

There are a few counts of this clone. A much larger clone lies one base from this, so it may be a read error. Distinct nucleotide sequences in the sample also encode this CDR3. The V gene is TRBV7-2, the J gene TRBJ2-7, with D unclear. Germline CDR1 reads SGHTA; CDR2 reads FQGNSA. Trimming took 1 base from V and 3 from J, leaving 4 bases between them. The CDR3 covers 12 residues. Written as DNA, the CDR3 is TGTGCCAGCAGCTTAGTGGGCTACGAGCAGTACTTC. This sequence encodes CASSLVGYEQYF.

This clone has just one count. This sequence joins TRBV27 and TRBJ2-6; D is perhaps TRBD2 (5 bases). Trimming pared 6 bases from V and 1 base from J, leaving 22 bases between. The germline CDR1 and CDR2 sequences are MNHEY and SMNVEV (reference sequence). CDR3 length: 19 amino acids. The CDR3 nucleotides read TGTGCCAGCAGAGGTTATAGTCGGACTGCCGTATCTGGGGCCAACGTCCTGACTTTC. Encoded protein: CASRGYSRTAVSGANVLTF.

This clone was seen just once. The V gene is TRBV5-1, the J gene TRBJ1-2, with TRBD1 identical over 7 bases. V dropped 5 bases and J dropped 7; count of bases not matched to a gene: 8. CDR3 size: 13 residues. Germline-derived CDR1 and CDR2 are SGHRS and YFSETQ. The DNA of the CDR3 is TGCGCCAGCAGTTCCGGGACAGAGTCTGGCTACACCTTC. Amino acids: CASSSGTESGYTF.

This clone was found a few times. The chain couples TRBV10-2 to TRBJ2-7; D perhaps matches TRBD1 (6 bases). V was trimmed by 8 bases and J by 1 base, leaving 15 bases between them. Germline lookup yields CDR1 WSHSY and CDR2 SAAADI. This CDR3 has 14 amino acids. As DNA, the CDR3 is TGCGCCAGCGGTAGACAGGTAACTTCCTACGAGCAGTACTTC. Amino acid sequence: CASGRQVTSYEQYF.

CDR3 bases: TGTGCCAGCAGCCCGATCGGCGGGGTTAGAGACGAGCAGTACTTC. This translates into CASSPIGGVRDEQYF. The rearrangement uses TRBV7-6 and TRBJ2-7; possibly TRBD2 for D (6 bases). The length of the CDR3 is 15 residues. V dropped 5 bases and J dropped 5 bases, with 19 bases sitting between them. Germline CDR1 and CDR2: SGHVS and FNYEAQ.

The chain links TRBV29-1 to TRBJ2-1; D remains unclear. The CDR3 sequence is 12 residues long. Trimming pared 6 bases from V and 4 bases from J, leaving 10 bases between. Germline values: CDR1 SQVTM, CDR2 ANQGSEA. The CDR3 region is CSVAQRYNEQFF. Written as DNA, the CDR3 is TGCAGCGTGGCCCAGAGGTACAATGAGCAGTTCTTC.

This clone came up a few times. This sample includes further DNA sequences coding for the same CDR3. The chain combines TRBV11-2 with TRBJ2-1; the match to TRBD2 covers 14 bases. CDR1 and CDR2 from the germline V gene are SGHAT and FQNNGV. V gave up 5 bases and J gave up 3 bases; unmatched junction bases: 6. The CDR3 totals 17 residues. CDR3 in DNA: TGTGCCAGCAGCCAAGGACTAGCGGGGGGATTCTACAATGAGCAGTTCTTC. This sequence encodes CASSQGLAGGFYNEQFF.

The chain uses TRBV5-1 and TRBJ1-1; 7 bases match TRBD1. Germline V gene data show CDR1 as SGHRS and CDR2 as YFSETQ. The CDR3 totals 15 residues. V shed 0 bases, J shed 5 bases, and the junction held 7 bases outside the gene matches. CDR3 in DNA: TGCGCCAGCAGCTTGGAAGGGGGCGCGATTACTGAAGCTTTCTTT. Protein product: CASSLEGGAITEAFF. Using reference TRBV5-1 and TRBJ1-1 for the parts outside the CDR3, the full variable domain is KAGVTQTPRYLIKTRGQQVTLSCSPISGHRSVSWYQQTPGQGLQFLFEYFSETQRNKGNFPGRFSGRQFSNSRSEMNVSTLELGDSALYLCASSLEGGAITEAFFGQGTRLTVV.

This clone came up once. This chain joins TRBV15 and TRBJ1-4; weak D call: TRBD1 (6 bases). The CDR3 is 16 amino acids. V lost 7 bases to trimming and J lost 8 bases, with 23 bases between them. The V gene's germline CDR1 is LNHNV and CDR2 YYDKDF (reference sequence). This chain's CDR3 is CATTPSGAPRGEKLFF. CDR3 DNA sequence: TGTGCCACCACTCCATCAGGGGCCCCCCGAGGGGAAAAACTGTTTTTT.

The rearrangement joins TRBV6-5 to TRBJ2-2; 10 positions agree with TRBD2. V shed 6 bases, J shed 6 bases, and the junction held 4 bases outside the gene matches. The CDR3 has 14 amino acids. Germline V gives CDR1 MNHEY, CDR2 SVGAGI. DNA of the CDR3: TGTGCCAGCAGGAGCGGGGGGGCGGCCGGGGAGCTGTTTTTT. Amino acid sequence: CASRSGGAAGELFF.

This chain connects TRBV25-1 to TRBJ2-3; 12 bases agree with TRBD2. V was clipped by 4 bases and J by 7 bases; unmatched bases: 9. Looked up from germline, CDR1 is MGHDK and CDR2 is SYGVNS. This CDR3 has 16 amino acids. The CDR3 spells CASSAPLAGGPYTQYF. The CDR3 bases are TGTGCCAGCAGTGCTCCTCTAGCGGGGGGGCCGTATACGCAGTATTTT.

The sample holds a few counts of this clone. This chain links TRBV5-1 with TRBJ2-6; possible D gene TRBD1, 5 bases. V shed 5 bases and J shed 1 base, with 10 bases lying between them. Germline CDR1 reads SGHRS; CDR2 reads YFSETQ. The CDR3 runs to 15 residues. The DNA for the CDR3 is TGCGCCAGCAGTACGCAGGGATCTGGGGCCAACGTCCTGACTTTC. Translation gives CASSTQGSGANVLTF.

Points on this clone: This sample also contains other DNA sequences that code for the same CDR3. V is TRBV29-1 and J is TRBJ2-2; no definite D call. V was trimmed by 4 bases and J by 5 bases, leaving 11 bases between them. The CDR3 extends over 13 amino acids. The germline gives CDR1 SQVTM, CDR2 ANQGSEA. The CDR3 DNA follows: TGCAGCGTTGGGATTTTAGGGACCGGGGAGCTGTTTTTT. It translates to CSVGILGTGELFF.

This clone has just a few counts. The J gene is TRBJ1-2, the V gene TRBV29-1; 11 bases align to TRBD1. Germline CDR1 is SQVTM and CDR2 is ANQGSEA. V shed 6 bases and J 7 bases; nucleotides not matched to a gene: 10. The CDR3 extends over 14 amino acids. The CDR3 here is CSVHSGTGGFGYTF. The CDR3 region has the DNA TGCAGCGTCCATTCCGGGACAGGGGGTTTTGGCTACACCTTC. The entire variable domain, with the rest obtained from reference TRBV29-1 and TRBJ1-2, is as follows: SAVISQKPSRDICQRGTSLTIQCQVDSQVTMMFWYRQQPGQSLTLIATANQGSEATYESGFVIDKFPISRPNLTFSTLTVSNMSPEDSSIYLCSVHSGTGGFGYTFGSGTRLTVV.

The chain's CDR3 is CAFRGRKESGANVLTF. The CDR3 bases are TGTGCCTTCAGGGGGCGTAAAGAATCTGGGGCCAACGTCCTGACTTTC. This chain links TRBV30 with TRBJ2-6, with 8 bases identical to TRBD1. Trimming removed 7 bases from V and 1 base from J; junction bases left unmatched: 9. The V gene's germline CDR1 is GTSNPN and CDR2 SVGIG (reference sequence). The CDR3 has 16 amino acids.

The chain's CDR3 is CSTGGGMNEQYF. In DNA form, the CDR3 reads TGCAGCACAGGGGGCGGGATGAACGAGCAGTACTTC. This rearrangement joins TRBV29-1 to TRBJ2-7; TRBD1 matches at 9 bases. CDR3 size: 12 residues. Germline CDR1 is SQVTM and CDR2 is ANQGSEA. With 8 bases clipped from V and 5 bases from J, the junction kept 7 bases outside the gene matches.

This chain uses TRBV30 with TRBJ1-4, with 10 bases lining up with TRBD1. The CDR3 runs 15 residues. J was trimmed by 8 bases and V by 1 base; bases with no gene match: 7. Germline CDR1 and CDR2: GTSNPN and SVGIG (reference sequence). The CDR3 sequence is CAWSASTGGREKLFF. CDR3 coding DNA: TGTGCCTGGAGTGCCTCGACAGGGGGCCGGGAAAAACTGTTTTTT.

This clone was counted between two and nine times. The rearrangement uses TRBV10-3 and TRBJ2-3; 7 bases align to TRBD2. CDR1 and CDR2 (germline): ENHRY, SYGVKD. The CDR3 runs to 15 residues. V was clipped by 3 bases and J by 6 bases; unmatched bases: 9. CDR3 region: CAISELAGGADTQYF. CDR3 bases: TGTGCCATCAGTGAATTAGCGGGCGGCGCGGATACGCAGTATTTT.

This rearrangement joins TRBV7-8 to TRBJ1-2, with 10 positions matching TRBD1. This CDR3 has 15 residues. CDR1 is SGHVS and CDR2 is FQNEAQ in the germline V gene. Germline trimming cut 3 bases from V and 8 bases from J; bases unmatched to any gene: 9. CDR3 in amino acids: CASSLTGGSSDGYTF. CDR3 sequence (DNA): TGTGCCAGCAGCTTGACAGGGGGCAGTAGTGACGGCTACACCTTC.

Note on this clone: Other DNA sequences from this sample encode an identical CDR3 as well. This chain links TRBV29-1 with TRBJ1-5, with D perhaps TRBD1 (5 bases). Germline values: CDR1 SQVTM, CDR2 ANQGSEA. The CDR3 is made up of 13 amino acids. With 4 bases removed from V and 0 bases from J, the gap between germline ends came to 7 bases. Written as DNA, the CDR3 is TGCAGCGTTGGACAGAATAGCAATCAGCCCCAGCATTTT. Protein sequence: CSVGQNSNQPQHF. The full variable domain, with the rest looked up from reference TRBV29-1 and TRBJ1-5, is SAVISQKPSRDICQRGTSLTIQCQVDSQVTMMFWYRQQPGQSLTLIATANQGSEATYESGFVIDKFPISRPNLTFSTLTVSNMSPEDSSIYLCSVGQNSNQPQHFGDGTRLSIL.